This is a list of T cell receptor beta chains from one sample in a study of cytomegalovirus exposure and HLA in healthy donors. The protocol was immunoSEQ multiplex PCR, while the TCRdb copy is restricted to in-frame clones and leaves out a portion. The sample contains some 140,000 clones, around 85% of which appear only once. The sample comprised PBMCs. These receptors came from a woman aged 45-60 years in good health and CMV-seropositive. The CDR3 runs from the conserved cysteine through the conserved F or W.

v_gene: TRBV5-4; CDR3aa: CASSSGQASGNTIYF
v_gene: TRBV7-3; CDR3aa: CASSRTGLYQETQYF
v_gene: TRBV28; CDR3aa: CASIPGGAGYTGELFF
v_gene: TRBV7-9; CDR3aa: CASSPFSGGTDTQYF
v_gene: TRBV18; CDR3aa: CASSPEQPYSNQPQHF
v_gene: TRBV11-2; CDR3aa: CASSLEGASGNIQYF
v_gene: TRBV19; CDR3aa: CASTEGAGVDNEQFF
v_gene: TRBV13; CDR3aa: CASSPYPPTSYGYTF
v_gene: TRBV4-1; CDR3aa: CASSQSREGVQETQYF
v_gene: TRBV28; CDR3aa: CASSFQTSGGSTDTQYF
v_gene: TRBV27; CDR3aa: CASTSPRDSYSPLHF
v_gene: TRBV25-1; CDR3aa: CASSDTGTGGNTGELFF
v_gene: TRBV11-2; CDR3aa: CATGTGGDGYTF
v_gene: TRBV11-2; CDR3aa: CASSDGRSSHNEQFF
v_gene: TRBV5-8; CDR3aa: CASSLRHSGANVLTF
v_gene: TRBV18; CDR3aa: CASSPRPVDRSKEGANVLTF
v_gene: TRBV11-3; CDR3aa: CASSLGLAGPYNEQFF
v_gene: TRBV7-9; CDR3aa: CASSTGLASFGYGYTF
v_gene: TRBV12-5; CDR3aa: CASGFQGSGELFF
v_gene: TRBV28; CDR3aa: CATDSSTNEKLFF
v_gene: TRBV5-6; CDR3aa: CASSSWAGVYEQYF
v_gene: TRBV6-1; CDR3aa: CASSEDRFQAFF
v_gene: TRBV7-3; CDR3aa: CASSLGTGLRNTDTQYF
v_gene: TRBV7-3; CDR3aa: CASSLSGGENTEAFF
v_gene: TRBV7-2; CDR3aa: CASSQTGQREKLFF
v_gene: TRBV29-1; CDR3aa: CSATQETQYF
v_gene: TRBV7-3; CDR3aa: CASSSGRSGAYEQYF
v_gene: TRBV5-1; CDR3aa: CASSLLPQQSEKLFF
v_gene: TRBV11-3; CDR3aa: CASSFFGGGTGELFF
v_gene: TRBV5-1; CDR3aa: CASSFGTAGNTIYF
v_gene: TRBV5-1; CDR3aa: CASSLSLTYEQYF
v_gene: TRBV6-1; CDR3aa: CASSVRDLRGYTF
v_gene: TRBV30; CDR3aa: CAWDARTGGASYNEKLFF
v_gene: TRBV2; CDR3aa: CASSERPSSRALNTIYF
v_gene: TRBV9; CDR3aa: CASSPSRLRGLAGDRTNTGELFF
v_gene: TRBV7-9; CDR3aa: CASSLEAGSSLNTEAFF
v_gene: TRBV7-9; CDR3aa: CASTLGPSVGYTF